The 32 T cell receptor beta chains reported below all come from one sample, sequenced in a study of Ad26.COV2.S vaccination and SARS-CoV-2 variants. Only in-frame clones appear in the TCRdb table, and some are missing; sequencing was by immunoSEQ multiplex PCR. In the table there are roughly 680,000 clones, 70% to 90% of which are singletons. Noted treatment: 19 received Ad26.COV2.S at low or high dose, single or two shots; a few received placebo; per-sample allocation not given. It was on day 63 after the first vaccine or placebo injection that samples were taken. The material was peripheral blood, obtained in a trial of Ad26.COV2.S vaccine versus placebo. Source of these receptors: a person aged 18-65 years who received the Ad26.COV2.S COVID-19 vaccine or a placebo.

V and J are TRBV3-1 (or the pseudogene TRBV3-2) and TRBJ1-2, with D hard to call. The V gene's germline CDR1 is LGHDT and CDR2 YNNKEL (reference sequence). The CDR3 loop spans 13 amino acids. V was pared by 0 bases and J by 6 bases, with 8 bases between. Here the CDR3 DNA reads TGTGCCAGCAGCCAAGACCCATCTGATGGCTACACCTTC. This sequence encodes CASSQDPSDGYTF.

The chain employs TRBV30 and TRBJ1-1, with a tentative D call TRBD1 (6 bases). V lost 2 bases, J lost 10 bases, and 17 bases lay in between. The CDR3 is 13 amino acids. The germline V gene has CDR1 GTSNPN and CDR2 SVGIG (reference sequence). The CDR3 sequence is CAWSFRDNSPAFF. The CDR3 nucleotides are TGTGCCTGGAGTTTCCGGGACAATTCGCCAGCTTTCTTT.

The rearrangement links TRBV7-9 to TRBJ1-5; tentative D call: TRBD1 (5 bases). Per the germline V gene, CDR1 is SEHNR and CDR2 is FQNEAQ (reference sequence). This CDR3 has 17 residues. V was pared by 3 bases and J by 1 base, with 16 bases between. CDR3: CASSFNPGRTSNQPQHF. The CDR3 region has the DNA TGTGCCAGCAGCTTCAATCCGGGACGCACCAGCAATCAGCCCCAGCATTTT.

The V call is TRBV10-3, the J call TRBJ2-1, with TRBD2 matching over 12 bases. Germline loops: CDR1 ENHRY, CDR2 SYGVKD. With 10 bases clipped from V and 9 bases from J, the junction kept 16 bases outside the gene matches. The CDR3 consists of 16 residues. The CDR3 DNA is TGTGCCACCACAGACACCACTAGCGGGGGGCATGGTGAGCAGTTCTTC. Encoded protein: CATTDTTSGGHGEQFF.

The chain employs TRBV5-8 and TRBJ1-3; D remains unclear. V was cut by 4 bases and J by 0 bases, with 8 bases left in between. This CDR3 spans 14 amino acids. From germline, CDR1 is SGHTS and CDR2 YDEGEE. The CDR3 region has the DNA TGTGCCAGCAGCAAAGGCTACTCTGGAAACACCATATATTTT. This sequence encodes CASSKGYSGNTIYF.

The rearrangement joins TRBV18 to TRBJ2-7; 7 bases fit TRBD1. Germline-derived CDR1 and CDR2 are KGHSH and LQKENI. CDR3 length: 15 amino acids. The J segment lost 0 bases and the V segment lost 3 bases, leaving 5 bases of the junction unmatched. CDR3 region: CASSPPGQFSYEQYF. Here the CDR3 DNA reads TGTGCCAGCTCACCCCCGGGACAGTTCTCCTACGAGCAGTACTTC.

The chain links TRBV2 to TRBJ2-2; 13 nucleotides line up with TRBD2. Germline loops: CDR1 SNHLY, CDR2 FYNNEI. The ends lost 6 bases at V and 6 bases at J; junction bases unmatched: 10. The length of the CDR3 is 17 residues. The CDR3 DNA reads as TGTGCCAGCAGGGGACTAGCGGGACGAGCCTTCGCCGGGGAGCTGTTTTTT. Amino acids: CASRGLAGRAFAGELFF.

The V gene is TRBV6-5, the J gene TRBJ1-5, with 7 nucleotides matching TRBD1. With 7 bases clipped from V and 6 bases from J, the junction kept 9 bases outside the gene matches. Germline CDR1 MNHEY, CDR2 SVGAGI. This CDR3 region has 14 residues. CDR3 nucleotide sequence: TGTGCCAGCACCGACGGACAGGTTTTTCAGCCCCAGCATTTT. This encodes CASTDGQVFQPQHF.

The CDR3 spells CASSFGQMNTEAFF. For the CDR3, the DNA is TGTGCCAGCAGCTTTGGACAGATGAACACTGAAGCTTTCTTT. The V call is TRBV5-4, the J call TRBJ1-1, with D perhaps matching TRBD1 (6 bases). This CDR3 is 14 amino acids long. Germline loops: CDR1 SGHNT, CDR2 YYREEE (reference sequence). V gave up 2 bases and J gave up 0 bases, with 8 bases separating them.

The chain uses TRBV5-1 and TRBJ2-7; no clear D gene. This CDR3 comprises 14 residues. In germline, CDR1 is SGHRS, CDR2 YFSETQ. V lost 5 bases and J lost 3, with 15 bases in between. The CDR3 bases are TGCGCCAGCAGGTACGTCGGTAGCAACTACGAGCAGTACTTC. Translated: CASRYVGSNYEQYF. Based on the CDR3 plus reference TRBV5-1 and TRBJ2-7, the full variable domain is KAGVTQTPRYLIKTRGQQVTLSCSPISGHRSVSWYQQTPGQGLQFLFEYFSETQRNKGNFPGRFSGRQFSNSRSEMNVSTLELGDSALYLCASRYVGSNYEQYFGPGTRLTVT.

CDR3 coding DNA: TGCGCCAGCAGCCAAGGGCCGGGCCCCGTTAATGAAAAACTGTTTTTT. Its protein is CASSQGPGPVNEKLFF. V usage is TRBV4-3 and J usage is TRBJ1-4; D not resolved. CDR1 LGHNA and CDR2 YSLEER come from the germline V gene. There are 16 residues in the CDR3. Trimming took 1 base from V and 4 from J, leaving 13 bases between them.

The rearrangement links TRBV7-9 to TRBJ1-5, with D unresolved. V shed 3 bases and J shed 1 base, with 7 bases lying between them. CDR1 is SEHNR, CDR2 FQNEAQ, per germline (reference sequence). CDR3 length equals 14 residues. This chain's CDR3 is CASSFAGSNQPQHF. CDR3 nucleotide sequence: TGTGCCAGCAGCTTTGCGGGCAGCAATCAGCCCCAGCATTTT. Filled out from reference TRBV7-9 and TRBJ1-5, the complete variable domain reads DTGVSQNPRHKITKRGQNVTFRCDPISEHNRLYWYRQTLGQGPEFLTYFQNEAQLEKSRLLSDRFSAERPKGSFSTLEIQRTEQGDSAMYLCASSFAGSNQPQHFGDGTRLSIL.

CDR3 DNA sequence: TGTGCCACCAGTGAAGGACTAGCGACCTCCTACAATGAGCAGTTCTTC. Protein sequence: CATSEGLATSYNEQFF. The gene calls are TRBV24-1 and TRBJ2-1, with TRBD2 identical over 9 bases. The V segment lost 4 bases and the J segment 0 bases; nucleotides outside the gene matches: 3. The length of the CDR3 is 16 residues. Germline-derived CDR1 and CDR2 are KGHDR and SFDVKD.

The chain couples TRBV7-9 to TRBJ2-6; D is unresolved. CDR3 length: 18 amino acids. CDR1 and CDR2 (germline): SEHNR, FQNEAQ (reference sequence). Deletions cut 0 bases from V and 0 bases from J, with 12 bases between. CDR3 in amino acids: CASSLAGGVPSGANVLTF. The CDR3 nucleotides are TGTGCCAGCAGCTTAGCCGGTGGGGTCCCCTCTGGGGCCAACGTCCTGACTTTC.

The sample holds one count of this clone. The chain joins TRBV7-2 to TRBJ2-2, with D possibly being TRBD1 (5 bases). V lost 4 bases and J lost 3, with 12 bases in between. Germline CDR1 and CDR2: SGHTA and FQGNSA. This CDR3 is built from 15 residues. This CDR3 reads CASSSQGDYTGELFF. CDR3 coding DNA: TGTGCCAGCAGCTCCCAGGGTGATTACACCGGGGAGCTGTTTTTT.

This chain links TRBV9 with TRBJ1-4; D not resolved. The CDR3 extends over 13 amino acids. Looked up from germline, CDR1 is SGDLS and CDR2 is YYNGEE. Trimming shortened V by 4 bases and J by 8 bases, and 12 bases separated the two germline ends. The CDR3 nucleotides read TGTGCCAGCAGCCCTCCAAACGGGGAAAAACTGTTTTTT. As protein: CASSPPNGEKLFF.

The chain combines TRBV5-1 with TRBJ2-7; the D gene is possibly TRBD1 (6 bases). Per germline, CDR1 SGHRS and CDR2 YFSETQ. The V end lost 4 bases, the J end lost 7 bases, and 21 bases lay between the germline ends. The CDR3 is 15 residues long. As DNA, the CDR3 is TGCGCCAGCAGCCCCCAGACAGGTCCACCATCAGAGCAGTACTTC. This gives the protein CASSPQTGPPSEQYF. The full variable domain, in which reference TRBV5-1 and TRBJ2-7 provide the parts outside the CDR3, is KAGVTQTPRYLIKTRGQQVTLSCSPISGHRSVSWYQQTPGQGLQFLFEYFSETQRNKGNFPGRFSGRQFSNSRSEMNVSTLELGDSALYLCASSPQTGPPSEQYFGPGTRLTVT.

V is TRBV25-1 and J is TRBJ2-7; TRBD1 is a possible D gene (6 bases). Deletions cut 7 bases from V and 2 bases from J, with 15 bases between. The CDR3 has 14 amino acids. Germline V gene data show CDR1 as MGHDK and CDR2 as SYGVNS. This CDR3 reads CASIRDNPPYEQYF. As DNA, the CDR3 is TGTGCCAGCATCCGGGACAACCCTCCCTACGAGCAGTACTTC.

This clone has a single count. The genes are TRBV7-2 and TRBJ2-5, with D possibly matching TRBD2 (5 bases). Trimming shortened V by 2 bases and J by 5 bases, and 15 bases separated the two germline ends. The CDR3 runs 15 residues. Germline V gene data show CDR1 as SGHTA and CDR2 as FQGNSA. DNA of the CDR3: TGTGCCAGCAGCTTAACTTCGGGGATGTGGGAGACCCAGTACTTC. Translation gives CASSLTSGMWETQYF.

This clone was detected once. The V call is TRBV11-2, the J call TRBJ1-2; D might be TRBD1 (6 bases). Trimming shortened V by 0 bases and J by 8 bases, and 13 bases separated the two germline ends. CDR1 and CDR2 from the germline V gene are SGHAT and FQNNGV. The CDR3 is made up of 14 amino acids. The CDR3 DNA reads as TGTGCCAGCAGCTTAGATGGGGGGGCGTTGGGCTACACCTTC. It encodes CASSLDGGALGYTF.

V usage is TRBV7-2 and J usage is TRBJ2-7, with TRBD2 matching over 8 bases. Germline CDR1 is SGHTA and CDR2 is FQGNSA. Trimming removed 2 bases from V and 2 bases from J; junction bases left unmatched: 5. This CDR3 spans 15 amino acids. The chain's CDR3 is CASSLWLAGPYEQYF. CDR3 nucleotide sequence: TGTGCCAGCAGCTTATGGCTAGCGGGCCCCTACGAGCAGTACTTC.

The V call is TRBV4-2, the J call TRBJ2-4; D gene unclear. V lost 0 bases and J 7 bases, leaving 13 bases between the germline ends. This CDR3 is 15 amino acids long. Germline-derived CDR1 and CDR2 are LGHNA and YNFKEQ. The chain's CDR3 is CASSQEWVDQNIQYF. CDR3 nucleotide sequence: TGTGCCAGCAGCCAAGAGTGGGTAGATCAGAACATTCAGTACTTC.

The rearrangement links TRBV6-6 to TRBJ1-1; D call uncertain. CDR1 and CDR2 (germline): MNHNY, SVGAGI (reference sequence). The CDR3 is 13 amino acids. With 0 bases removed from V and 6 bases from J, the gap between germline ends came to 8 bases. The CDR3 region has the DNA TGTGCCAGCAGTTACTCTCTCATCTCTGAAGCTTTCTTT. Translated: CASSYSLISEAFF.

The chain carries TRBV12-3 or TRBV12-4 and TRBJ2-1; perhaps TRBD1 as D (5 bases). The CDR3 is made up of 11 amino acids. Trimming cost V 6 bases and J 7 bases, with 7 bases left between them. CDR3: CASSQGNEQFF. For the CDR3, the DNA is TGTGCCAGCAGCCAGGGTAATGAGCAGTTCTTC.

CDR3 sequence: CASRVEGSTYEQYF. The CDR3 DNA is TGCGCCAGCAGGGTCGAGGGATCGACCTACGAGCAGTACTTC. The J gene is TRBJ2-7, the V gene TRBV5-1; a weak D match, TRBD2 (5 bases). CDR1 SGHRS and CDR2 YFSETQ come from the germline V gene. The CDR3 loop spans 14 amino acids. Trimming took 5 bases from V and 2 from J, leaving 14 bases between them.

This rearrangement joins TRBV28 to TRBJ2-7; no clear D. CDR3 size: 12 residues. Per germline, CDR1 MDHEN and CDR2 SYDVKM. V was cut by 5 bases and J by 4 bases, with 9 bases left in between. The CDR3 nucleotides read TGTGCCAGCAGTGTCCGGGTTTACGAGCAGTACTTC. Translation gives CASSVRVYEQYF. The variable domain in full, with the rest retrieved from reference TRBV28 and TRBJ2-7, is DVKVTQSSRYLVKRTGEKVFLECVQDMDHENMFWYRQDPGLGLRLIYFSYDVKMKEKGDIPEGYSVSREKKERFSLILESASTNQTSMYLCASSVRVYEQYFGPGTRLTVT.

The V and J genes are TRBV10-3 and TRBJ1-1; 9 positions agree with TRBD1. CDR3 size: 13 residues. Trimming cost V 8 bases and J 3 bases; bases outside gene matches: 4. Germline V lookup: CDR1 ENHRY, CDR2 SYGVKD. The CDR3 region is CAIAGTGYTEAFF. Here the CDR3 DNA reads TGTGCCATCGCCGGGACAGGGTACACTGAAGCTTTCTTT.

The gene calls are TRBV6-5 and TRBJ1-2, with D possibly matching TRBD1 (6 bases). Germline CDR1 reads MNHEY; CDR2 reads SVGAGI. The CDR3 spans 11 residues. CDR3 in DNA: TGTGTGAAAAAGGGGGGATTTGGCTACACCTTC. Translating gives CVKKGGFGYTF.

This chain links TRBV19 with TRBJ2-7; the D is unclear. The V end lost 4 bases, the J end lost 2 bases, and 6 bases lay between the germline ends. Germline V gene lookup returns CDR1 LNHDA and CDR2 SQIVND (reference sequence). The CDR3 has 12 amino acids. In DNA, the CDR3 is TGTGCCAGTAGTACCGGGCCCTACGAGCAGTACTTC. It yields the protein CASSTGPYEQYF.

The chain carries TRBV11-1 and TRBJ1-3, with D unclear. The germline V gene encodes CDR1 SGHAT and CDR2 FQDESV (reference sequence). The CDR3 runs 12 residues. Trimming shortened V by 4 bases and J by 7 bases, and 8 bases separated the two germline ends. CDR3 bases: TGTGCCAGCAGCTCCGCCACCAACACCATATATTTT. Residues: CASSSATNTIYF. Complete variable domain (other parts from reference TRBV11-1 and TRBJ1-3): EAEVAQSPRYKITEKSQAVAFWCDPISGHATLYWYRQILGQGPELLVQFQDESVVDDSQLPKDRFSAERLKGVDSTLKIQPAELGDSAMYLCASSSATNTIYFGEGSWLTVV.

In regard to this clone: Other DNA sequences of this sample code for an identical CDR3. The chain carries TRBV9 and TRBJ1-1, with D perhaps TRBD1 (6 bases). The V and J ends lost 3 bases and 8 bases respectively, with 8 bases between them. The CDR3 contains 11 residues. CDR1 SGDLS and CDR2 YYNGEE come from the germline V gene. The CDR3 nucleotides read TGTGCCAGCAGCGGTGGGACAGAAGCTTTCTTT. Protein product: CASSGGTEAFF.

In nucleotides, the CDR3 is TGTGCCAGCAGCAATTGCAGGGGGCAATACGAGCAGTACTTC. Translated, it gives CASSNCRGQYEQYF. This rearrangement joins TRBV21-1 to TRBJ2-7; TRBD1, the table's D call, was not compared with the DNA. TRBV21-1 is a pseudogene locus. The CDR3 has 14 residues.